This T cell receptor (beta chain) was captured by sequencing in a study of blood T cell repertoires in COVID-19. Whole-study context: Material from acute and convalescent COVID-19 was sourced from the United States, Italy and Spain. PBMCs, B-cell-depleted T cells, or T cells were the source of the cDNA or gDNA that made up the material.

Germline assignment: CDR1 SSHAT and CDR2 FNYEAQ (reference sequence). The CDR3 has 16 residues. Deletions cut 4 bases from V and 9 bases from J, with 22 bases between. The table came from immunoSEQ multiplex PCR; TCRdb's copy has only in-frame clones and leaves some out. The sample consists of roughly 230,000 clones, about 85% of them appearing once. This TCR was sampled from a man aged 35 to 55 with acute or convalescent COVID-19. The genes are TRBV7-7 and TRBJ2-1; maybe TRBD2 (6 bases). The sequencing sample was made of peripheral blood. This CDR3 is CASSSSSRESGAEQFF. The CDR3 DNA follows: TGTGCCAGCAGCTCAAGCAGTAGGGAATCGGGAGCTGAGCAGTTCTTC.